The following is a T cell receptor beta chain sequence with its context. The data belong to a study of PD-L1 blockade in urothelial cancer. The CDR3 has 17 amino acids. Germline values: CDR1 LGHNA, CDR2 YNFKEQ. The trim removed 0 bases at V and 5 bases at J, leaving 9 bases unmatched. Generated by immunoSEQ multiplex PCR, the TCRdb table keeps only in-frame clones and is missing some. Found here are about 82,000 clones, around nine tenths of them singletons; the top ten hold around a tenth. The sequencing used PBMCs, collected around atezolizumab (anti-PD-L1) treatment. The source is a man aged 55-75 years with urothelial cancer. The chain uses TRBV4-2 and TRBJ2-7; 11 bases are shared with TRBD2. The CDR3 sequence: CASSQDLLAGDGDEQYF. The CDR3 DNA reads as TGTGCCAGCAGCCAAGACCTACTAGCGGGAGACGGAGACGAGCAGTACTTC.